The 12 T cell receptor beta chains given below trace back to one sample, sequenced in a study of T cells in Graves' hyperthyroidism and ophthalmopathy. Researchers took RNA transcripts and amplified the TCR beta CDR3 regions from them. The HTBI primer set was used in a first-round RT-PCR of the TCR CDR3. TCRdb re-called the multiplex PCR reads with MiXCR, one entry per CDR3 protein. Here the sample spans around 190,000 distinct CDR3 sequences, 17% being singletons. The sequenced material came from blood. The source of these receptors is a woman in her 50s with Graves' hyperthyroidism.

This clonotype was counted ten times or more. This rearrangement joins TRBV20-1 to TRBJ2-1, with 7 nucleotides matching TRBD1. The CDR3 covers 15 residues. Trimming removed 8 bases from V and 6 bases from J; junction bases left unmatched: 16. Germline assignment: CDR1 DFQATT and CDR2 SNEGSKA (reference sequence). The CDR3 sequence: CSPAPQGEKFNEQFF. The CDR3, as DNA: TGCAGTCCGGCCCCGCAGGGGGAAAAATTCAATGAGCAGTTCTTC.

This clonotype came up many times. This chain uses TRBV7-3 with TRBJ2-3, with a possible D match to TRBD2 (6 bases). This CDR3 spans 15 amino acids. The germline V and J ends were trimmed by 0 bases and 2 bases, with 9 bases remaining between them. CDR1 SGHTA and CDR2 FQGTGA come from the germline V gene. The CDR3 nucleotides are TGTGCCAGCAGCTTAACGTCGGACTACACAGATACGCAGTATTTT. Amino acids: CASSLTSDYTDTQYF.

This clonotype has just a few counts. The J gene is TRBJ2-7, the V gene TRBV5-1; weak D call: TRBD2 (5 bases). Trimming shortened V by 5 bases and J by 4 bases, and 16 bases separated the two germline ends. CDR1 SGHRS and CDR2 YFSETQ come from the germline V gene. The CDR3 consists of 14 residues. In DNA form, the CDR3 reads TGCGCCAGCAGTTGGAGAGGGCCCATTTACGAGCAGTACTTC. Its protein product is CASSWRGPIYEQYF.

V and J are TRBV7-9 and TRBJ2-7; D gene uncertain. The CDR3 has 14 residues. V shed 3 bases and J shed 2 bases, with 11 bases lying between them. CDR1 SEHNR and CDR2 FQNEAQ come from the germline V gene (reference sequence). The CDR3: CASSLGQVTYEQYF. The CDR3 DNA reads TGTGCCAGCAGCTTGGGTCAGGTAACCTACGAGCAGTACTTC.

In this sample, this clonotype turned up a few times. The chain joins TRBV29-1 to TRBJ2-3; 12 nucleotides line up with TRBD2. Germline-derived CDR1 and CDR2 are SQVTM and ANQGSEA. CDR3 size: 16 residues. J gave up 2 bases and V 6 bases, and 9 bases lay outside the gene matches. The CDR3: CSVPRGLAGPTDTQYF. CDR3 in DNA: TGCAGCGTCCCCCGGGGACTAGCGGGCCCCACAGATACGCAGTATTTT.

Ten or more counts support this clonotype. V and J are TRBV10-3 and TRBJ2-1, with a weak D call TRBD2 (6 bases). CDR3 length equals 17 residues. With 2 bases removed from V and 10 bases from J, the gap between germline ends came to 24 bases. CDR1 and CDR2 (germline): ENHRY, SYGVKD. DNA for the CDR3: TGTGCCATCAGTGAGCCGGGGACTGTGTATTCCGCTGGGGAGCAGTTCTTC. Amino acid sequence: CAISEPGTVYSAGEQFF.

This clonotype occurred a few times. The chain joins TRBV3-1 to TRBJ2-1; tentatively, D is TRBD1 (5 bases). This CDR3 has 14 amino acids. Germline CDR1 is LGHDT and CDR2 is YNNKEL (reference sequence). V was clipped by 6 bases and J by 4 bases, with 13 bases between them. The CDR3 is CASRRGGKYNEQFF. DNA of the CDR3: TGTGCCAGCAGAAGGGGTGGGAAATACAATGAGCAGTTCTTC.

This clonotype has at least ten counts. This chain connects TRBV29-1 to TRBJ1-1, with TRBD1 identical over 7 bases. The CDR3 is 14 residues long. V lost 7 bases to trimming and J lost 1 base; unmatched junction nucleotides: 9. Germline CDR1 reads SQVTM; CDR2 reads ANQGSEA. The CDR3 nucleotides are TGCAGCGCGATTGACAGGGCGACGAACACTGAAGCTTTCTTT. Its protein product is CSAIDRATNTEAFF.

V usage is TRBV20-1 and J usage is TRBJ2-1, with D unresolved. From germline, CDR1 is DFQATT and CDR2 SNEGSKA (reference sequence). The germline V and J ends were trimmed by 0 bases and 3 bases, with 9 bases remaining between them. The CDR3 is 14 residues long. The CDR3 is CSARESRSYNEQFF. The CDR3 nucleotides are TGCAGTGCTAGAGAATCGCGGAGCTACAATGAGCAGTTCTTC.

This clonotype showed up many times. The chain uses TRBV20-1 and TRBJ2-5, with D perhaps TRBD1 (5 bases). The CDR3 extends over 13 amino acids. CDR1 is DFQATT, CDR2 SNEGSKA, per germline (reference sequence). V gave up 4 bases and J gave up 13 bases, with 22 bases separating them. The CDR3 sequence: CSAIPADTKNPYF. CDR3 in DNA: TGCAGTGCTATCCCCGCGGACACCAAGAATCCGTACTTC.

This clonotype appeared a few times. V usage is TRBV30 and J usage is TRBJ1-4; TRBD1 agrees at 7 bases. CDR3 size: 14 residues. Germline CDR1 is GTSNPN and CDR2 is SVGIG (reference sequence). With 1 base clipped from V and 7 bases from J, the junction kept 6 bases outside the gene matches. The CDR3 region has the DNA TGTGCCTGGAGTGATTACAGGGGTCTTGAAAAACTGTTTTTT. Its protein product is CAWSDYRGLEKLFF.

The chain recombines TRBV5-8 with TRBJ1-4; 8 bases align to TRBD1. Losses at the gene ends were 4 bases for V and 7 bases for J; bases not matched to a gene: 6. Per germline, CDR1 SGHTS and CDR2 YDEGEE. The CDR3 sequence is 14 residues long. CDR3 sequence reads: CASSPTGGIEKLFF. The DNA for the CDR3 is TGTGCCAGCAGCCCTACAGGGGGGATTGAAAAACTGTTTTTT.